The clone carrying this T cell receptor (beta chain) came up many times. Its antigen remains unidentified. Time point noted: sample taken at primary tumor resection. The study sequenced unsorted whole RNA from tumor, nontumor lung or frozen PBMC. Samples were donated by 72 untreated early-stage non-small cell lung cancer patients. This specimen belongs to a study of spatial heterogeneity in lung cancer. On the study more broadly: Raw-read counts averaged over ten per unique TCR and UMI combination.

The V gene lost 6 bases and the J gene lost 3 bases, with 17 bases spanning the gap. From germline, CDR1 is DFQATT and CDR2 SNEGSKA (reference sequence). CDR3 length: 14 amino acids. General study results and limits: Tumor TCRs that were ubiquitous and expanded showed up in blood more at resection than follow-up.

Every TCR cDNA molecule bore its own unique molecular identifier. A single record per CDR3 protein comes from TCRdb applying MiXCR to the 5' RACE reads. This table holds approximately 52,000 distinct CDR3 sequences, approximately 5.7% found once. Sequenced material: PBMCs, taken at surgery. This TCR was sampled from a male donor with early-stage non-small cell lung cancer. V usage is TRBV20-1 and J usage is TRBJ1-1; a weak D match, TRBD1 (6 bases). CDR3: CSAHRAPGDTEAFF. CDR3 bases: TGCAGTGCCCACCGGGCCCCAGGGGACACTGAAGCTTTCTTT.